Below, 12 T cell receptor beta chains from the same sample are listed, as sequenced in a study of shared T cell receptors in the human thymus. Assay used: immunoSEQ multiplex PCR; TCRdb lists only in-frame clones, some missing. The sample lists under 450,000 clones, just under 95% seen once, with 0.015% to 0.02% in the top ten. The source material was thymocytes. These receptors came from a human donor.

The chain joins TRBV27 to TRBJ2-4; D is ambiguous. The length of the CDR3 is 17 residues. With 3 bases removed from V and 1 base from J, the gap between germline ends came to 16 bases. CDR1 is MNHEY, CDR2 SMNVEV, per germline (reference sequence). The CDR3 coding sequence is TGTGCCAGCAGTTTGCTGACGAAAACCCCGGCCAAAAACATTCAGTACTTC. Protein product: CASSLLTKTPAKNIQYF.

The chain employs TRBV5-1 and TRBJ2-1; TRBD1 might be the D (5 bases). Per germline, CDR1 SGHRS and CDR2 YFSETQ. Trimming stripped 3 bases from V and 4 bases from J, with 8 bases between. The CDR3 has 13 residues. The CDR3 coding sequence is TGCGCCAGCAGCTCGCGACAGTACAATGAGCAGTTCTTC. This translates into CASSSRQYNEQFF.

The rearrangement joins TRBV7-2 to TRBJ2-2; perhaps TRBD1 as D (6 bases). There are 15 residues in the CDR3. With 1 base removed from V and 7 bases from J, the gap between germline ends came to 13 bases. CDR1 and CDR2 (germline): SGHTA, FQGNSA. In DNA, the CDR3 is TGTGCCAGCAGCTTAGTTGGGGGCGCGAACGGGGAGCTGTTTTTT. Its protein is CASSLVGGANGELFF.

This clone was detected only a few times. This chain joins TRBV5-1 and TRBJ2-7; TRBD2 matches at 16 bases. The CDR3 sequence is 23 residues long. Germline CDR1 reads SGHRS; CDR2 reads YFSETQ. V was clipped by 2 bases and J by 0 bases; unmatched bases: 20. As DNA, the CDR3 is TGCGCCAGCAGCTTAACTTGGGACAGTGGAGGGACTAGCGGGAGGGTCCCCTCCTACGAGCAGTACTTC. This gives the protein CASSLTWDSGGTSGRVPSYEQYF. The full variable domain, with the rest looked up from reference TRBV5-1 and TRBJ2-7, is KAGVTQTPRYLIKTRGQQVTLSCSPISGHRSVSWYQQTPGQGLQFLFEYFSETQRNKGNFPGRFSGRQFSNSRSEMNVSTLELGDSALYLCASSLTWDSGGTSGRVPSYEQYFGPGTRLTVT.

The chain has TRBV10-3 and TRBJ2-7; 8 bases align to TRBD2. The CDR3 totals 12 residues. Germline loops: CDR1 ENHRY, CDR2 SYGVKD. Germline trimming cut 4 bases from V and 5 bases from J; bases unmatched to any gene: 1. In DNA form, the CDR3 reads TGTGCCATCAGTGGGACTAGCAACGAGCAGTACTTC. Amino acid sequence: CAISGTSNEQYF.

V is TRBV2 and J is TRBJ2-3; the D is unclear. Germline lookup yields CDR1 SNHLY and CDR2 FYNNEI. Trimming removed 6 bases from V and 3 bases from J, with 10 bases in between. The CDR3 spans 13 residues. The CDR3 is CASRGYVTDTQYF. CDR3 sequence (DNA): TGTGCCAGCAGGGGCTACGTGACAGATACGCAGTATTTT. The variable domain in full, completed from reference TRBV2 and TRBJ2-3, reads EPEVTQTPSHQVTQMGQEVILRCVPISNHLYFYWYRQILGQKVEFLVSFYNNEISEKSEIFDDQFSVERPDGSNFTLKIRSTKLEDSAMYFCASRGYVTDTQYFGPGTRLTVL.

The rearrangement uses TRBV5-6 and TRBJ2-7; D might be TRBD1 (6 bases). V was pared by 1 base and J by 0 bases, with 11 bases between. In germline, CDR1 is SGHDT, CDR2 YYEEEE. The CDR3 covers 15 residues. The CDR3 DNA sequence: TGTGCCAGCAGCTTGTCCAGGGGCCCCTCCTACGAGCAGTACTTC. Its protein is CASSLSRGPSYEQYF.

This sequence joins TRBV7-2 and TRBJ2-1, with 9 bases aligning to TRBD2. Losses at the gene ends were 7 bases for V and 6 bases for J; bases not matched to a gene: 22. CDR1 and CDR2 (germline): SGHTA, FQGNSA. This CDR3 has 19 residues. Written as DNA, the CDR3 is TGTGCCAGCATCCTTACGAGAGTGAATGTGACTAGCGGTCTCAATGAGCAGTTCTTC. Its translation: CASILTRVNVTSGLNEQFF.

The chain joins TRBV10-2 to TRBJ2-1, with unresolved D. CDR3 length equals 12 residues. Germline values: CDR1 WSHSY, CDR2 SAAADI. Trimming removed 6 bases at V and 7 bases at J, with 10 bases between. The CDR3: CASSARDNEQFF. The CDR3 DNA follows: TGCGCCAGCAGCGCTAGGGATAATGAGCAGTTCTTC.

V gene TRBV11-2 combines with J gene TRBJ2-1, with TRBD2 identical over 7 bases. The CDR3 runs to 18 residues. V was pared by 0 bases and J by 4 bases, with 12 bases of the junction left unmatched. Germline V gene lookup returns CDR1 SGHAT and CDR2 FQNNGV. CDR3 residues: CASSLDTLRAGEYNEQFF. The CDR3 coding sequence is TGTGCCAGCAGCTTAGACACTTTAAGGGCGGGGGAGTACAATGAGCAGTTCTTC.

The chain couples TRBV18 to TRBJ2-7, with 7 bases aligning to TRBD2. CDR3 length: 14 amino acids. V was clipped by 5 bases and J by 2 bases; unmatched bases: 6. CDR1 and CDR2 from the germline V gene are KGHSH and LQKENI. The CDR3 spells CASSKYGRPYEQYF. The CDR3 region has the DNA TGTGCCAGCTCAAAATACGGGAGGCCCTACGAGCAGTACTTC. The whole variable domain, remainder taken from reference TRBV18 and TRBJ2-7, is NAGVMQNPRHLVRRRGQEARLRCSPMKGHSHVYWYRQLPEEGLKFMVYLQKENIIDESGMPKERFSAEFPKEGPSILRIQQVVRGDSAAYFCASSKYGRPYEQYFGPGTRLTVT.

The rearrangement uses TRBV7-3 and TRBJ2-5; tentatively, D is TRBD1 (5 bases). The V gene lost 5 bases and the J gene lost 7 bases, with 17 bases spanning the gap. Germline CDR1 reads SGHTA; CDR2 reads FQGTGA. The CDR3 is made up of 14 amino acids. The CDR3 DNA reads as TGTGCCAGCAGCCTCAAGGGCAGGGTGGCGACCCAGTACTTC. Encoded protein: CASSLKGRVATQYF.